Each of the 22 T cell receptor beta chains below was sequenced from the same sample in a study of blood T cells in healthy people across ages. Combining a sample-barcoded 5' primer with a J-beta primer mix, a second PCR ran for about 7 to 12 cycles. TCRdb reprocessed the 5' RACE reads via MiXCR and lists one record per CDR3 protein. This table holds about 640,000 distinct CDR3 sequences, 45% to 65% found once. The sequencing input was blood. These receptors were obtained from a man aged 55-75 years in good health.

The chain joins TRBV14 to TRBJ2-7; TRBD1 or TRBD2 may be the D gene (5 bases each). Trimming pared 5 bases from V and 3 bases from J, leaving 23 bases between. Per the germline V gene, CDR1 is SGHDN and CDR2 is FVKESK. There are 17 residues in the CDR3. CDR3: CASSEFLRDRNVYEQYF. CDR3 DNA sequence: TGTGCCAGCAGCGAATTTCTCCGGGACCGGAATGTCTACGAGCAGTACTTC.

This sequence joins TRBV20-1 and TRBJ2-3; no definite D call. Trimming stripped 1 base from V and 2 bases from J, with 10 bases between. There are 14 residues in the CDR3. Germline lookup yields CDR1 DFQATT and CDR2 SNEGSKA (reference sequence). CDR3 residues: CSARGRPLTDTQYF. CDR3 sequence (DNA): TGCAGTGCTAGAGGCCGGCCCCTCACAGATACGCAGTATTTT.

This clonotype was picked up many times. The chain carries TRBV27 and TRBJ1-2; 9 nucleotides align to TRBD1. Germline loops: CDR1 MNHEY, CDR2 SMNVEV (reference sequence). After removal of 7 bases from V and 2 bases from J, the junction contained 8 bases not matched to a gene. This CDR3 has 15 residues. The CDR3 nucleotides are TGTGCCAGCACTATCCGACAGGGGGGAAACTATGGCTACACCTTC. Encoded protein: CASTIRQGGNYGYTF.

The chain couples TRBV28 to TRBJ1-2, with D maybe TRBD1 (6 bases). The CDR3 covers 15 residues. The ends were cut back, 2 bases at V and 2 bases at J, with 12 bases in the middle. From germline, CDR1 is MDHEN and CDR2 SYDVKM. The CDR3 nucleotides read TGTGCCAGCAGTTTAGACCAGACAGGAAACTATGGCTACACCTTC. As protein: CASSLDQTGNYGYTF.

CDR3 region: CASSSPSGGPYNEQFF. The CDR3 coding sequence is TGTGCCAGCAGTTCTCCCAGCGGGGGCCCTTACAATGAGCAGTTCTTC. J is TRBJ2-1 and V is TRBV27; TRBD2 agrees at 8 bases. CDR1 is MNHEY and CDR2 is SMNVEV in the germline V gene (reference sequence). V shed 4 bases and J 4 bases; nucleotides not matched to a gene: 9. This CDR3 region has 16 residues.

This clonotype was detected a few times. The rearrangement uses TRBV4-2 and TRBJ1-2, with a possible D match to TRBD1 (5 bases). Trimming removed 0 bases from V and 2 bases from J, with 10 bases in between. The CDR3 consists of 15 residues. CDR1 is LGHNA, CDR2 YNFKEQ, per germline. Here the CDR3 reads CASSQDGRVNYGYTF. As DNA, the CDR3 is TGTGCCAGCAGCCAAGACGGCAGGGTGAACTATGGCTACACCTTC.

This clonotype has just a few counts. The genes are TRBV20-1 and TRBJ2-5, with D tentatively TRBD2 (5 bases). The CDR3 runs to 13 residues. V lost 0 bases and J lost 4, with 9 bases in between. Germline values: CDR1 DFQATT, CDR2 SNEGSKA (reference sequence). The CDR3 protein is CSARESGRETQYF. The CDR3 coding sequence is TGCAGTGCTAGAGAGAGTGGGAGAGAGACCCAGTACTTC.

The V call is TRBV2, the J call TRBJ1-6, with 11 bases lining up with TRBD1. Trimming at V came to 8 bases and at J to 10 bases, leaving 10 bases not matched to a gene. Germline CDR1 reads SNHLY; CDR2 reads FYNNEI. The CDR3 totals 15 residues. The CDR3 nucleotides are TGTGCCAGCTCCGGGACAGGGGGATCAGGCTCACCCCTCCACTTT. This sequence encodes CASSGTGGSGSPLHF.

This chain joins TRBV6-5 and TRBJ2-1, with D possibly matching TRBD2 (6 bases). The CDR3 has 13 amino acids. Germline V lookup: CDR1 MNHEY, CDR2 SVGAGI. Trimming shortened V by 6 bases and J by 8 bases, and 14 bases separated the two germline ends. CDR3 protein: CASRRDPGDEQFF. The CDR3 DNA follows: TGTGCCAGCAGGCGGGACCCTGGGGATGAGCAGTTCTTC.

This chain connects TRBV7-2 to TRBJ2-1; 10 nucleotides align to TRBD1. CDR1 SGHTA and CDR2 FQGNSA come from the germline V gene. J lost 8 bases, V lost 5 bases, and 12 bases had no gene match. This CDR3 is built from 16 residues. The CDR3 sequence is CASSPRDRGYGDEQFF. DNA of the CDR3: TGTGCCAGCAGCCCTCGGGACAGGGGATATGGGGATGAGCAGTTCTTC.

The chain carries TRBV28 and TRBJ2-5, with 10 positions matching TRBD2. Germline CDR1 and CDR2: MDHEN and SYDVKM. The CDR3 totals 17 residues. With V trimmed by 1 base and J by 2 bases, 7 bases remained unmatched. The CDR3 loop reads CASSLSPGLAKQETQYF. The CDR3 DNA reads as TGTGCCAGCAGTTTATCGCCGGGACTAGCGAAGCAAGAGACCCAGTACTTC.

The genes are TRBV21-1 and TRBJ2-3; whether TRBD2, the table's D call, matches the DNA was not checked. TRBV21-1 is recorded as a pseudogene. The CDR3 is 19 residues long. The CDR3 loop is CASSIQPGTSGAFPDTQYF. The CDR3, as DNA: TGTGCCAGCAGCATCCAACCGGGGACTAGCGGGGCTTTCCCAGATACGCAGTATTTT.

The V call is TRBV3-1, the J call TRBJ2-1, with 10 bases matching TRBD1. Per germline, CDR1 LGHDT and CDR2 YNNKEL (reference sequence). The CDR3 contains 14 residues. With 3 bases clipped from V and 7 bases from J, the junction kept 3 bases outside the gene matches. The CDR3, as DNA: TGTGCCAGCAGCCAGGGACAGGGGACAAATGAGCAGTTCTTC. As protein: CASSQGQGTNEQFF.

The chain links TRBV4-1 to TRBJ1-2; D call uncertain. CDR1 MGHRA and CDR2 YSYEKL come from the germline V gene. The CDR3 has 16 residues. The V end was cut by 0 bases, the J end by 2 bases, with 13 bases between. The CDR3, as DNA: TGCGCCAGCAGCCAAGAGTTCGTGGGTGGGAACTATGGCTACACCTTC. Protein sequence: CASSQEFVGGNYGYTF.

This chain uses TRBV9 with TRBJ2-2; 7 bases are a match to TRBD2. CDR3 length equals 17 residues. With V trimmed by 0 bases and J by 3 bases, 8 bases remained unmatched. CDR1 SGDLS and CDR2 YYNGEE come from the germline V gene. In nucleotides, the CDR3 is TGTGCCAGCAGCGTAGAACTGGGACTACCGTACACCGGGGAGCTGTTTTTT. Protein: CASSVELGLPYTGELFF.

On this clonotype: It may be a read error: a sequence one base away is much more abundant. The J gene is TRBJ2-5, the V gene TRBV7-2, with D hard to call. Germline CDR1 SGHTA, CDR2 FQGNSA. The CDR3 is 12 residues long. The CDR3 nucleotides read TGTGCCATCAGCTGGGGCCAAGAGACCCAGTACTTC. This codes for CAISWGQETQYF.

Points on this clonotype: A single base separates this from a much larger clone, so it may be a read error. The chain employs TRBV2 and TRBJ1-2; a weak D match, TRBD1 (6 bases). This CDR3 contains 14 residues. Trimming shortened V by 10 bases and J by 0 bases, and 15 bases separated the two germline ends. Germline CDR1 is SNHLY and CDR2 is FYNNEI. The CDR3 loop is CANSPYRANYGYTF. CDR3 coding DNA: TGTGCCAACAGCCCTTACAGGGCTAACTATGGCTACACCTTC.

This clonotype was observed a handful of times. The V call is TRBV6-5, the J call TRBJ2-1; tentative D call: TRBD1 (5 bases). V was cut by 0 bases and J by 7 bases, with 7 bases left in between. Per germline, CDR1 MNHEY and CDR2 SVGAGI. The CDR3 is 13 amino acids. As DNA, the CDR3 is TGTGCCAGCAGTTACTCGACAGCTAATGAGCAGTTCTTC. This encodes CASSYSTANEQFF.

This clonotype was counted only a few times. The CDR3 reads CASSVGGGTGTEAFF. The CDR3 DNA is TGTGCCAGCAGCGTTGGGGGGGGGACGGGCACTGAAGCTTTCTTT. V usage is TRBV9 and J usage is TRBJ1-1, with D possibly TRBD1 on 5 matching bases. Germline CDR1 SGDLS, CDR2 YYNGEE. The CDR3 contains 15 residues. Deletions cut 2 bases from V and 4 bases from J, with 15 bases between.

This clonotype came up a few times. J is TRBJ2-6 and V is TRBV21-1; whether TRBD1, the table's D call, matches the DNA was not checked. TRBV21-1 represents a pseudogene. CDR3 size: 18 residues. The CDR3 here is CASSLRTGELSGANVLTF. In nucleotides, the CDR3 is TGTGCCAGCAGCCTCCGGACAGGGGAATTGTCTGGGGCCAACGTCCTGACTTTC.

The V gene is TRBV9, the J gene TRBJ2-1; TRBD2 aligns across 11 bases. The CDR3 is 16 residues long. V shed 0 bases, J shed 9 bases, and the junction held 8 bases outside the gene matches. Germline CDR1 reads SGDLS; CDR2 reads YYNGEE. This CDR3 is CASSVEGSGGAGEQFF. The DNA of the CDR3 is TGTGCCAGCAGCGTAGAAGGTAGCGGGGGGGCGGGTGAGCAGTTCTTC.

This chain connects TRBV6-5 to TRBJ2-7; possible D gene TRBD2, 5 bases. With 11 bases removed from V and 6 bases from J, the gap between germline ends came to 23 bases. The CDR3 is 14 amino acids. CDR1 is MNHEY, CDR2 SVGAGI, per germline. The CDR3 DNA reads TGTGCCGTGAAGAGGACGGCGGGCTCTCTCGAGCAGTACTTC. Its translation: CAVKRTAGSLEQYF.